One sample yielded the 7 T cell receptor beta chains listed below, sequenced in a study of cytomegalovirus exposure and HLA in healthy donors. Vbeta (60) and Jbeta (13) primers were used in the PCR. Sequenced by immunoSEQ multiplex PCR; TCRdb stores in-frame clones only, minus some. The sample has 55,000 to 75,000 clones; roughly four fifths are singletons. Sequencing used PBMCs. Receptors were obtained from a woman aged 25 to 39 in good health and CMV-seropositive.

As regards this clone: Other DNA sequences of this sample code for an identical CDR3. The chain couples TRBV7-2 to TRBJ2-3; TRBD2 is a possible D gene (6 bases). The CDR3 totals 15 residues. CDR1 is SGHTA and CDR2 is FQGNSA in the germline V gene. V was clipped by 1 base and J by 1 base, with 9 bases between them. The CDR3 DNA follows: TGTGCCAGCAGCTTAGACGGGGGAGGCACAGATACGCAGTATTTT. Amino acids: CASSLDGGGTDTQYF. The variable domain in full, completed from reference TRBV7-2 and TRBJ2-3, reads GAGVSQSPSNKVTEKGKDVELRCDPISGHTALYWYRQSLGQGLEFLIYFQGNSAPDKSGLPSDRFSAERTGGSVSTLTIQRTQQEDSAVYLCASSLDGGGTDTQYFGPGTRLTVL.

Only a few counts were recorded for this clone. The V gene is TRBV7-8, the J gene TRBJ1-1; maybe TRBD1 (5 bases). Germline V gene data show CDR1 as SGHVS and CDR2 as FQNEAQ. V was trimmed by 5 bases and J by 7 bases, leaving 14 bases between them. This CDR3 is built from 13 residues. CDR3: CASSHKTGVEAFF. CDR3 DNA: TGTGCCAGCAGCCATAAGACGGGGGTTGAAGCTTTCTTT.

J is TRBJ1-3 and V is TRBV2; 10 positions agree with TRBD1. This CDR3 region has 18 residues. Germline V gene data show CDR1 as SNHLY and CDR2 as FYNNEI. Unmatched junction bases numbered 7, after V lost 2 bases and J lost 0 bases. The CDR3 region is CASSESGGQGISGNTIYF. The CDR3 bases are TGTGCCAGCAGTGAAAGTGGGGGACAGGGGATCTCTGGAAACACCATATATTTT.

Of note for this clone: Since a far larger clone is one base different, this is likely a read error. This chain links TRBV5-1 with TRBJ2-5; TRBD1 matches 9 bases. Germline V gene lookup returns CDR1 SGHRS and CDR2 YFSETQ. V shed 4 bases and J 3 bases; nucleotides not matched to a gene: 1. The CDR3 spans 13 residues. For the CDR3, the DNA is TGCGCCAGCAGCCGACAGGGGGAAGAGACCCAGTACTTC. This gives the protein CASSRQGEETQYF.

This clone was observed a single time. V and J are TRBV4-1 and TRBJ2-1, with D unresolved. Germline-derived CDR1 and CDR2 are MGHRA and YSYEKL. The CDR3 runs 11 residues. V shed 0 bases and J shed 9 bases, with 3 bases lying between them. The CDR3 coding sequence is TGCGCCAGCAGCCAAGAGGCTGAGCAGTTCTTC. Protein sequence: CASSQEAEQFF.

The chain joins TRBV11-2 to TRBJ2-2; 14 bases map to TRBD2. The germline V gene has CDR1 SGHAT and CDR2 FQNNGV. This CDR3 is built from 16 residues. After removal of 5 bases from V and 6 bases from J, the junction contained 5 bases not matched to a gene. The CDR3, as DNA: TGTGCCAGCAGCAAGACTAGCGGGAGGGCCGCCGGGGAGCTGTTTTTT. Its translation is CASSKTSGRAAGELFF. Together with reference TRBV11-2 and TRBJ2-2, the CDR3 gives the full variable domain: EAGVAQSPRYKIIEKRQSVAFWCNPISGHATLYWYQQILGQGPKLLIQFQNNGVVDDSQLPKDRFSAERLKGVDSTLKIQPAKLEDSAVYLCASSKTSGRAAGELFFGEGSRLTVL.

The CDR3 loop is CASSFLAQETQYF. CDR3 coding DNA: TGTGCCAGCAGTTTTCTGGCCCAAGAGACCCAGTACTTC. V is TRBV27 and J is TRBJ2-5; D is unresolved. V was pared by 3 bases and J by 1 base, with 6 bases between. CDR1 and CDR2 (germline): MNHEY, SMNVEV (reference sequence). The CDR3 totals 13 residues.